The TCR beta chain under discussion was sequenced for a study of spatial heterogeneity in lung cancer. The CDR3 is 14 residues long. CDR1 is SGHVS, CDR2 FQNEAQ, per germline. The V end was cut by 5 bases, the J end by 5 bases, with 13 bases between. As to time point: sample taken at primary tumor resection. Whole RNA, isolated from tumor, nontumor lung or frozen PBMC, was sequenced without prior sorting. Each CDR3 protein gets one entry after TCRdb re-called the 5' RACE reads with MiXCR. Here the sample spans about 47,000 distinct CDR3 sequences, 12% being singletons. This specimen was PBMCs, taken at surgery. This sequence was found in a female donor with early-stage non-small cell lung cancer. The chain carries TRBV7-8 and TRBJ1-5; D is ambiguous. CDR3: CASSPRTIYQPQHF. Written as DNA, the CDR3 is TGTGCCAGCAGCCCCCGGACGATCTATCAGCCCCAGCATTTT.